The 18 T cell receptor beta chains below were found in one sample sequenced in a study of CD8 T cells in ankylosing spondylitis. TCRdb redid the calling of the 5' RACE reads with MiXCR, one entry per CDR3 protein. Seen here are about 130,000 distinct CDR3 sequences, 7% to 8% observed once, and the top ten hold under 15%. Sequenced sample: blood, either unsorted or a sorted T cell fraction (not recorded which). The receptors originated from a female donor with ankylosing spondylitis or in good health (not recorded which).

In this sample, this clonotype turned up a few times. This sequence joins TRBV6-5 and TRBJ2-4; possibly TRBD1 or TRBD2 for D (5 bases each). The CDR3 has 17 amino acids. Per the germline V gene, CDR1 is MNHEY and CDR2 is SVGAGI. The V and J ends lost 0 bases and 0 bases respectively, with 12 bases between them. The CDR3 sequence is CASSYSIGDLAKNIQYF. DNA of the CDR3: TGTGCCAGCAGTTACTCGATTGGGGACCTAGCCAAAAACATTCAGTACTTC.

This clonotype has a count of ten or more. The chain employs TRBV12-3 or TRBV12-4 and TRBJ1-4, with a weak D call TRBD1 (5 bases). The CDR3 has 15 amino acids. V gave up 5 bases and J gave up 3 bases, with 13 bases separating them. CDR3 region: CASSPSRVANEKLFF. CDR3 sequence (DNA): TGTGCCAGCAGTCCAAGCAGGGTAGCTAATGAAAAACTGTTTTTT.

The rearrangement uses TRBV20-1 and TRBJ1-2; unclear D gene. The CDR3 runs to 11 residues. CDR1 is DFQATT and CDR2 is SNEGSKA in the germline V gene (reference sequence). V was shortened by 5 bases and J by 5 bases, with 9 bases between the two germline ends. CDR3 coding DNA: TGCAGTGCTTATACGGGGTATGGCTACACCTTC. It translates to CSAYTGYGYTF.

This clonotype appeared many times. The CDR3 nucleotides read TGTGCCAGCAGCTTGACAGGGTCGGGAGAGACGCAGTATTTT. Encoded protein: CASSLTGSGETQYF. The chain couples TRBV7-9 to TRBJ2-3; D is perhaps TRBD1 (7 bases). Germline CDR1 and CDR2: SEHNR and FQNEAQ (reference sequence). Trimming took off 3 bases at V and 9 bases at J, with 16 bases between the two ends. The CDR3 length is 14 residues.

This clonotype was observed many times. The chain links TRBV7-3 to TRBJ2-1, with 8 bases lining up with TRBD1. Germline CDR1 reads SGHTA; CDR2 reads FQGTGA. The CDR3 length is 16 residues. J lost 6 bases, V lost 5 bases, and 12 bases had no gene match. The CDR3 region has the DNA TGTGCCAGCAGCCCGGGGCTCACAGGGGGTGGCAATGAGCAGTTCTTC. This gives the protein CASSPGLTGGGNEQFF. Variable domain in full (rest from reference TRBV7-3 and TRBJ2-1): GAGVSQTPSNKVTEKGKYVELRCDPISGHTALYWYRQSLGQGPEFLIYFQGTGAADDSGLPNDRFFAVRPEGSVSTLKIQRTERGDSAVYLCASSPGLTGGGNEQFFGPGTRLTVL.

This clonotype was detected ten times or more. This chain uses TRBV4-3 with TRBJ2-2; 7 positions match TRBD2. Germline V lookup: CDR1 LGHNA, CDR2 YSLEER. The V segment lost 1 base and the J segment 0 bases; nucleotides outside the gene matches: 2. This CDR3 contains 16 residues. For the CDR3, the DNA is TGCGCCAGCAGCCAAGGGCTAGCGGCGAACACCGGGGAGCTGTTTTTT. As protein: CASSQGLAANTGELFF.

V usage is TRBV12-3 or TRBV12-4 and J usage is TRBJ1-4, with D perhaps TRBD1 (5 bases). V shed 3 bases and J shed 7 bases, with 12 bases lying between them. This CDR3 has 14 residues. As DNA, the CDR3 is TGTGCCAGCAGTTTCCCGGCTAGGGGTGAAAAACTGTTTTTT. Translated: CASSFPARGEKLFF.

This clonotype was recorded at least ten times. The chain combines TRBV20-1 with TRBJ2-7, with D hard to call. Trimming took 5 bases from V and 2 from J, leaving 16 bases between them. Germline values: CDR1 DFQATT, CDR2 SNEGSKA (reference sequence). This CDR3 has 14 residues. The CDR3 spells CSAEFGSVPYEQYF. CDR3 bases: TGCAGTGCTGAGTTTGGAAGCGTCCCCTACGAGCAGTACTTC.

In this sample, this clonotype turned up many times. The chain couples TRBV5-8 to TRBJ1-5; possible D gene TRBD1, 5 bases. V shed 4 bases and J shed 6 bases, with 17 bases lying between them. Germline V gives CDR1 SGHTS, CDR2 YDEGEE. This CDR3 is 15 amino acids long. The CDR3 sequence is CASSPLQGHFQPQHF. CDR3 coding DNA: TGTGCCAGCAGCCCCCTCCAAGGACATTTTCAGCCCCAGCATTTT. Full variable domain (remainder filled in from reference TRBV5-8 and TRBJ1-5): EAGVTQSPTHLIKTRGQQATLRCSPISGHTSVYWYQQALGLGLQFLLWYDEGEERNRGNFPPRFSGRQFPNYSSELNVNALELEDSALYLCASSPLQGHFQPQHFGDGTRLSIL.

As to this clonotype: Being one base from a much bigger clone, this may be a read error. V is TRBV28 and J is TRBJ2-7; D is possibly TRBD1 (6 bases). V dropped 6 bases and J dropped 2 bases, with 11 bases sitting between them. Germline loops: CDR1 MDHEN, CDR2 SYDVKM. This CDR3 contains 13 residues. CDR3 sequence reads: CASRPRGPYEQYF. As DNA, the CDR3 is TGTGCCAGCAGGCCCAGGGGCCCCTACGAGCAGTACTTC.

This clonotype was counted many times. The rearrangement uses TRBV5-1 and TRBJ2-7; no reliable D call. Trimming removed 0 bases at V and 6 bases at J, with 10 bases between. This CDR3 is built from 13 residues. From germline, CDR1 is SGHRS and CDR2 YFSETQ. This chain's CDR3 is CASSLGSVGEQYF. CDR3 nucleotide sequence: TGCGCCAGCAGCTTGGGAAGCGTAGGCGAGCAGTACTTC.

V gene TRBV4-3 combines with J gene TRBJ2-3; 13 nucleotides line up with TRBD2. The CDR3 totals 14 residues. Unmatched junction bases numbered 2, after V lost 0 bases and J lost 11 bases. Germline CDR1 is LGHNA and CDR2 is YSLEER. This CDR3 reads CASSQEGTSGKQYF. In DNA, the CDR3 is TGCGCCAGCAGCCAAGAGGGGACTAGCGGGAAGCAGTATTTT.

This clonotype was recorded many times. The rearrangement uses TRBV4-2 and TRBJ2-3, with 8 positions matching TRBD2. From germline, CDR1 is LGHNA and CDR2 YNFKEQ. Trimming took 4 bases from V and 5 from J; bases not matched to a gene: 11. The length of the CDR3 is 16 residues. In DNA form, the CDR3 reads TGTGCCAGCAGCCCCCAGGGAGCGGGGGAGATAGATACGCAGTATTTT. This sequence encodes CASSPQGAGEIDTQYF.

This clonotype was counted ten times or more. This chain links TRBV7-9 with TRBJ1-1; 8 positions match TRBD1. The CDR3 has 13 amino acids. V shed 0 bases, J shed 7 bases, and the junction held 1 base outside the gene matches. Germline CDR1 reads SEHNR; CDR2 reads FQNEAQ (reference sequence). In DNA, the CDR3 is TGTGCCAGCAGCTTAGCGGGGACAGGTGAAGCTTTCTTT. Its translation: CASSLAGTGEAFF.

At least ten counts were recorded for this clonotype. The CDR3 bases are TGTGCCAGCAGCGTTGGGGACAGCTCTAGATACGAGCAGTACTTC. Translated, it gives CASSVGDSSRYEQYF. V gene TRBV7-9 combines with J gene TRBJ2-7, with 7 nucleotides matching TRBD1. The germline V gene has CDR1 SEHNR and CDR2 FQNEAQ (reference sequence). The CDR3 runs to 15 residues. V lost 5 bases and J lost 4; bases outside the gene matches: 11.

V gene TRBV20-1 combines with J gene TRBJ1-1; 7 bases align to TRBD1. Germline V CDR1 and CDR2: DFQATT, SNEGSKA (reference sequence). With V trimmed by 6 bases and J by 1 base, 8 bases remained unmatched. This CDR3 has 14 residues. CDR3 sequence: CSAGGGNSNTEAFF. In nucleotides, the CDR3 is TGCAGTGCCGGAGGGGGCAACTCGAACACTGAAGCTTTCTTT.

J is TRBJ2-7 and V is TRBV20-1; no definite D call. Looked up from germline, CDR1 is DFQATT and CDR2 is SNEGSKA (reference sequence). This CDR3 is 11 amino acids long. Trimming pared 2 bases from V and 2 bases from J, leaving 4 bases between. Here the CDR3 reads CSARQTYEQYF. The DNA for the CDR3 is TGCAGTGCTAGACAGACCTACGAGCAGTACTTC.

This clonotype was found many times. This sequence joins TRBV6-2 or TRBV6-3 and TRBJ2-7, with D perhaps matching TRBD1 or TRBD2 (5 bases each). The CDR3 length is 15 residues. CDR1 and CDR2 from the germline V gene are MNHEY and SVGEGT. V was cut by 5 bases and J by 2 bases, with 16 bases left in between. CDR3 DNA: TGTGCCAGCAGTCATAGGGACCGAGGGGCCTACGAGCAGTACTTC. It specifies CASSHRDRGAYEQYF.